Below are 18 T cell receptor beta chains sequenced from a single sample in a study of Ad26.COV2.S vaccination and SARS-CoV-2 variants. Documented treatment: 15 to 20 received Ad26.COV2.S at low or high dose, single or two shots; 5 received placebo; per-sample allocation not given. Day 63 after the first vaccine or placebo injection was the time point for sampling. Sequencing used immunoSEQ multiplex PCR; TCRdb keeps in-frame clones, though not all of them. The repertoire holds roughly 500,000 clones, with approximately 89% as singletons. Sequences were derived from peripheral blood, sampled in a trial of Ad26.COV2.S vaccine versus placebo. Receptors were obtained from a person aged 18-65 years who received the Ad26.COV2.S COVID-19 vaccine or a placebo.

The chain has TRBV4-2 and TRBJ2-3, with D possibly TRBD2 on 7 matching bases. The length of the CDR3 is 16 residues. Per germline, CDR1 LGHNA and CDR2 YNFKEQ. V was pared by 1 base and J by 4 bases, with 15 bases between. The CDR3 spells CASSQVVGGVADTQYF. Written as DNA, the CDR3 is TGTGCCAGCAGCCAAGTGGTAGGGGGGGTGGCAGATACGCAGTATTTT.

This chain links TRBV29-1 with TRBJ2-2; tentative D call: TRBD1 (5 bases). The CDR3 runs 14 residues. Looked up from germline, CDR1 is SQVTM and CDR2 is ANQGSEA. The ends were cut back, 4 bases at V and 4 bases at J, with 13 bases in the middle. The CDR3: CSVGVTVPTGELFF. The CDR3 nucleotides are TGCAGCGTTGGGGTGACAGTCCCCACCGGGGAGCTGTTTTTT.

CDR3 amino acids: CASSLATGLEKLFF. The CDR3 nucleotides are TGCGCCAGCAGCTTGGCTACAGGGCTAGAAAAACTGTTTTTT. The gene calls are TRBV5-1 and TRBJ1-4, with D perhaps matching TRBD1 (6 bases). Trimming pared 0 bases from V and 8 bases from J, leaving 11 bases between. Germline assignment: CDR1 SGHRS and CDR2 YFSETQ. CDR3 length: 14 residues.

The CDR3: CAGDRQAPHYEQYV. In DNA, the CDR3 is TGTGCAGGGGATCGGCAGGCGCCTCACTACGAGCAGTACGTC. The chain employs TRBV19 and TRBJ2-7; D perhaps matches TRBD1 (5 bases). The CDR3 length is 14 residues. CDR1 LNHDA and CDR2 SQIVND come from the germline V gene (reference sequence).

The chain recombines TRBV5-1 with TRBJ1-6; the match to TRBD1 covers 7 bases. V shed 4 bases, J shed 7 bases, and the junction held 5 bases outside the gene matches. The V gene's germline CDR1 is SGHRS and CDR2 YFSETQ. The CDR3 covers 14 residues. CDR3 coding DNA: TGCGCCAGCAGCCCCAGGGGGTCCAATTCACCCCTCCACTTT. Translating gives CASSPRGSNSPLHF. Drawing the rest from reference TRBV5-1 and TRBJ1-6, the complete variable domain is KAGVTQTPRYLIKTRGQQVTLSCSPISGHRSVSWYQQTPGQGLQFLFEYFSETQRNKGNFPGRFSGRQFSNSRSEMNVSTLELGDSALYLCASSPRGSNSPLHFGNGTRLTVT.

This chain connects TRBV18 to TRBJ1-5; 8 positions agree with TRBD1. V lost 3 bases, J lost 5 bases, and 12 bases stayed unmatched. Germline assignment: CDR1 KGHSH and CDR2 LQKENI. The CDR3 has 17 amino acids. CDR3 bases: TGTGCCAGCTCACCCTCCGGGACAGGTGGCTGGTATCAGCCCCAGCATTTT. This translates into CASSPSGTGGWYQPQHF.

This chain connects TRBV4-3 to TRBJ2-3; 8 nucleotides line up with TRBD2. CDR3 length equals 17 residues. The V segment lost 4 bases and the J segment 3 bases; nucleotides outside the gene matches: 12. From germline, CDR1 is LGHNA and CDR2 YSLEER. The CDR3 loop is CASSPDVRPGGTDTQYF. Written as DNA, the CDR3 is TGCGCCAGCAGCCCCGACGTGCGGCCGGGGGGGACAGATACGCAGTATTTT.

V and J are TRBV10-3 and TRBJ2-5; the D gene could be TRBD1 or TRBD2 (5 bases each). V shed 8 bases and J shed 1 base, with 11 bases lying between them. Germline values: CDR1 ENHRY, CDR2 SYGVKD. This CDR3 has 13 amino acids. CDR3 coding DNA: TGTGCCATCGGACGGGACGTCCAAGAGACCCAGTACTTC. Translation: CAIGRDVQETQYF.

V and J are TRBV18 and TRBJ2-5; a weak D match, TRBD1 (5 bases). Deletions cut 3 bases from V and 5 bases from J, with 13 bases between. The length of the CDR3 is 14 residues. Germline V gives CDR1 KGHSH, CDR2 LQKENI. The CDR3 sequence is CASSPVTAWETQYF. In nucleotides, the CDR3 is TGTGCCAGCTCACCCGTGACAGCCTGGGAGACCCAGTACTTC.

The chain joins TRBV5-4 to TRBJ1-1; D ambiguous. Trimming removed 0 bases at V and 5 bases at J, with 11 bases between. The CDR3 loop spans 14 amino acids. The germline gives CDR1 SGHNT, CDR2 YYREEE (reference sequence). CDR3 coding DNA: TGTGCCAGCAGCTTGGAATCGGCGGGGACTGAAGCTTTCTTT. It encodes CASSLESAGTEAFF.

The chain combines TRBV2 with TRBJ2-3, with TRBD1 as a possible D gene (5 bases). Trimming cost V 1 base and J 2 bases, with 13 bases left between them. This CDR3 is 16 amino acids long. Germline CDR1 and CDR2: SNHLY and FYNNEI. CDR3 region: CASSEGTGKDTDTQYF. Here the CDR3 DNA reads TGTGCCAGCAGTGAAGGTACAGGCAAAGACACAGATACGCAGTATTTT.

V and J are TRBV7-2 and TRBJ1-5; D not resolved. V dropped 1 base and J dropped 3 bases, with 10 bases sitting between them. This CDR3 has 15 residues. CDR1 is SGHTA and CDR2 is FQGNSA in the germline V gene. This CDR3 is CASSLGYAFNQPQHF. CDR3 nucleotide sequence: TGTGCCAGCAGCTTAGGATATGCCTTCAATCAGCCCCAGCATTTT.

V is TRBV10-3 and J is TRBJ2-3, with 8 positions matching TRBD2. Germline-derived CDR1 and CDR2 are ENHRY and SYGVKD. The CDR3 is 13 residues long. DNA for the CDR3: TGTGTAACCGGGGGGGCCGTGGGAGATACGCAGTATTTT. Residues: CVTGGAVGDTQYF.

The chain combines TRBV19 with TRBJ1-2; weak D call: TRBD1 (5 bases). V was clipped by 1 base and J by 0 bases, with 12 bases between them. The length of the CDR3 is 16 residues. The germline V gene encodes CDR1 LNHDA and CDR2 SQIVND (reference sequence). This CDR3 is CASSIVGAVSNYGYTF. The CDR3 DNA is TGTGCCAGTAGTATAGTAGGGGCAGTTTCTAACTATGGCTACACCTTC.

The V call is TRBV29-1, the J call TRBJ1-1; a possible D gene is TRBD1 (5 bases). The germline V gene encodes CDR1 SQVTM and CDR2 ANQGSEA. V was trimmed by 4 bases and J by 3 bases, leaving 15 bases between them. CDR3 length equals 14 residues. This CDR3 is CSVGGGVGYTEAFF. The DNA of the CDR3 is TGCAGCGTTGGGGGAGGGGTGGGGTACACTGAAGCTTTCTTT.

This clone is a singleton in its sample. The rearrangement links TRBV11-2 to TRBJ1-1; D not certain. From germline, CDR1 is SGHAT and CDR2 FQNNGV. The CDR3 is made up of 13 amino acids. V lost 3 bases to trimming and J lost 4 bases, with 9 bases between them. CDR3: CASSFQGSTEAFF. The CDR3 DNA is TGTGCCAGCAGCTTCCAAGGGTCCACTGAAGCTTTCTTT. Looking up the rest from reference TRBV11-2 and TRBJ1-1 gives the full variable domain: EAGVAQSPRYKIIEKRQSVAFWCNPISGHATLYWYQQILGQGPKLLIQFQNNGVVDDSQLPKDRFSAERLKGVDSTLKIQPAKLEDSAVYLCASSFQGSTEAFFGQGTRLTVV.

This sequence joins TRBV29-1 and TRBJ2-1, with D possibly being TRBD1 or TRBD2 (5 bases each). The CDR3 sequence is 15 residues long. V dropped 4 bases and J dropped 3 bases, with 16 bases sitting between them. The V gene's germline CDR1 is SQVTM and CDR2 ANQGSEA. The CDR3 nucleotides read TGCAGCGTTGTCCTGGGACGGAGGATCTACAATGAGCAGTTCTTC. Residues: CSVVLGRRIYNEQFF.

The chain has TRBV7-3 and TRBJ2-1; D is ambiguous. V gave up 4 bases and J gave up 9 bases, with 13 bases separating them. The CDR3 runs 13 residues. Germline V gene data show CDR1 as SGHTA and CDR2 as FQGTGA. CDR3 nucleotides: TGTGCCAGCAGCTCACCCTGGGCGAGTGAGCAGTTCTTC. Translated: CASSSPWASEQFF.